This TCR beta chain was captured in a study of early stage breast cancer tumors. Whole-study context: Most invasive tumors, about 75% of the 16, were ER+/PR+/HER2-. Each sample averaged approximately 9.7-fold read coverage.

The protocol was immunoSEQ multiplex PCR, while the TCRdb copy is restricted to in-frame clones and leaves out a portion. The sample consists of approximately 75,000 clones, approximately 80% of them appearing once. Study-wide findings and caveats: Most shared enriched TCRB sequences were commonly generated ones. Comparing each tissue with blood distinguished tumor from normal in 14 of 16 patients.

V was pared by 0 bases and J by 7 bases, with 12 bases of the junction left unmatched. This CDR3 region has 18 residues. Germline V gene lookup returns CDR1 SGHAT and CDR2 FQNNGV. Turning to this clone: The antigen is not known.

Input material: blood. The origin of this receptor is a person aged 35 to 50 with breast cancer. The chain recombines TRBV11-2 with TRBJ2-2; 9 bases fit TRBD2. CDR3 nucleotide sequence: TGTGCCAGCAGCTTAGATTATTGGGCTAGCGGGATGGTCGGGGAGCTGTTTTTT. Translating it yields CASSLDYWASGMVGELFF.